What follows are 18 T cell receptor beta chains derived from one specimen sequenced in a study of T cell changes during pregnancy in multiple sclerosis. Sequencing was performed with immunoSEQ multiplex PCR; in TCRdb, only in-frame clones are kept and a portion is missing. This repertoire shows more than 80,000 clones, around 90% found once; its top ten account for 3.5%. The specimen comprised PBMCs, sampled in the first trimester of pregnancy. The receptors originated from a female donor in good health, serving as a control in a pregnancy study. Some clones in this sample may be carry-over from other donors' samples.

This clone was recorded once. This chain uses TRBV4-2 with TRBJ2-1; perhaps TRBD2 as D (5 bases). Trimming took off 0 bases at V and 9 bases at J, with 12 bases between the two ends. Germline-derived CDR1 and CDR2 are LGHNA and YNFKEQ. CDR3 size: 14 residues. This chain's CDR3 is CASSQDPGVVEQFF. CDR3 nucleotide sequence: TGTGCCAGCAGCCAAGATCCCGGGGTCGTTGAGCAGTTCTTC.

The V call is TRBV7-9, the J call TRBJ1-4; 8 bases agree with TRBD1. Germline assignment: CDR1 SEHNR and CDR2 FQNEAQ (reference sequence). The CDR3 extends over 12 amino acids. V was clipped by 3 bases and J by 14 bases; unmatched bases: 5. The CDR3 region has the DNA TGTGCCAGCAGCTTCGGACAGGGTAATCTGTTTTTT. The encoded protein is CASSFGQGNLFF.

This chain joins TRBV27 and TRBJ2-3; 12 nucleotides match TRBD2. The germline CDR1 and CDR2 sequences are MNHEY and SMNVEV (reference sequence). Trimming took 7 bases from V and 5 from J; bases not matched to a gene: 10. This CDR3 is built from 16 residues. The chain's CDR3 is CASTTDPGLAGDTQYF. The CDR3 bases are TGTGCCAGCACCACCGATCCGGGACTAGCGGGAGATACGCAGTATTTT.

The rearrangement joins TRBV5-1 to TRBJ2-7; 7 nucleotides align to TRBD1. This CDR3 has 14 amino acids. V was clipped by 4 bases and J by 4 bases; unmatched bases: 8. CDR1 is SGHRS and CDR2 is YFSETQ in the germline V gene. The CDR3 loop reads CASSPMGQNYEQYF. The CDR3 DNA is TGCGCCAGCAGCCCGATGGGACAGAATTACGAGCAGTACTTC.

This chain joins TRBV11-2 and TRBJ1-2; D remains unclear. The germline V gene encodes CDR1 SGHAT and CDR2 FQNNGV. Trimming removed 2 bases from V and 5 bases from J, with 15 bases in between. The CDR3 loop spans 15 amino acids. CDR3 in amino acids: CASSLTRTAYYGYTF. The CDR3 DNA reads TGTGCCAGCAGCTTAACTAGGACTGCCTATTATGGCTACACCTTC.

The J gene is TRBJ2-4, the V gene TRBV5-1, with a possible D match to TRBD1 (7 bases). Per germline, CDR1 SGHRS and CDR2 YFSETQ. This CDR3 has 16 amino acids. V was clipped by 3 bases and J by 3 bases, with 16 bases between them. The CDR3 loop reads CASSSGGSLGKNIQYF. The CDR3 DNA is TGCGCCAGCAGCTCAGGGGGGTCATTAGGCAAAAACATTCAGTACTTC.

The chain recombines TRBV5-6 with TRBJ1-1; maybe TRBD1 (6 bases). V lost 4 bases and J 1 base, leaving 11 bases between the germline ends. From germline, CDR1 is SGHDT and CDR2 YYEEEE. The CDR3 spans 14 residues. CDR3 coding DNA: TGTGCCAGCAGCCTCGGGGGGGCGAACACTGAAGCTTTCTTT. This sequence encodes CASSLGGANTEAFF.

The rearrangement joins TRBV7-8 to TRBJ2-7; 8 positions match TRBD1. Germline V gene sequence: CDR1 SGHVS, CDR2 FQNEAQ. This CDR3 spans 15 amino acids. J was trimmed by 4 bases and V by 3 bases; bases with no gene match: 8. This chain's CDR3 is CASSFVIGTGYEQYF. The CDR3 DNA follows: TGTGCCAGCAGCTTCGTAATCGGGACAGGTTACGAGCAGTACTTC.

This chain connects TRBV15 to TRBJ2-7; TRBD2 matches at 8 bases. CDR3 size: 19 residues. CDR1 and CDR2 (germline): LNHNV, YYDKDF (reference sequence). Trimming took 1 base from V and 2 from J; bases not matched to a gene: 16. The CDR3 nucleotides read TGTGCCACCAGCAGAGTTACGGCGGGGGGACTCGGCCGACCCTACGAGCAGTACTTC. The encoded protein is CATSRVTAGGLGRPYEQYF.

The chain couples TRBV6-5 to TRBJ1-4; D is unclear. The germline CDR1 and CDR2 sequences are MNHEY and SVGAGI. V shed 4 bases and J shed 5 bases, with 14 bases lying between them. This CDR3 spans 15 amino acids. This CDR3 reads CASSSIRTGNEKLFF. Written as DNA, the CDR3 is TGTGCCAGCAGTTCGATAAGGACTGGAAATGAAAAACTGTTTTTT.

The rearrangement links TRBV28 to TRBJ1-2; TRBD1 is a possible D gene (6 bases). Germline V gene sequence: CDR1 MDHEN, CDR2 SYDVKM. This CDR3 has 12 residues. The V gene lost 6 bases and the J gene lost 3 bases, with 8 bases spanning the gap. The CDR3 protein is CASREGDYGYTF. CDR3 nucleotides: TGTGCCAGCAGAGAGGGGGACTATGGCTACACCTTC.

This clone was counted a single time. CDR3 bases: TGTGCCAGCAGTTTAGCGGGAGGGTCGGCCAATGAGCAGTTCTTC. Its translation: CASSLAGGSANEQFF. This chain connects TRBV6-5 to TRBJ2-1, with 11 bases aligning to TRBD2. Trimming removed 4 bases from V and 6 bases from J; junction bases left unmatched: 5. Germline V gives CDR1 MNHEY, CDR2 SVGAGI. The CDR3 runs to 15 residues.

The gene calls are TRBV2 and TRBJ2-5, with D unresolved. The CDR3 loop spans 11 amino acids. Trimming pared 5 bases from V and 4 bases from J, leaving 5 bases between. CDR1 is SNHLY and CDR2 is FYNNEI in the germline V gene. This CDR3 is CASSLRETQYF. CDR3 DNA sequence: TGTGCCAGCAGTCTGAGAGAGACCCAGTACTTC.

This chain links TRBV2 with TRBJ1-2; 7 nucleotides agree with TRBD1. CDR1 and CDR2 from the germline V gene are SNHLY and FYNNEI. This CDR3 has 13 amino acids. The junction had 10 bases not matched to a gene; V was cut back by 8 bases and J by 7 bases. CDR3 bases: TGTGCCAGCGGAATTAAAGGGGGCGGTGGCTACACCTTC. It encodes CASGIKGGGGYTF.

The chain has TRBV28 and TRBJ2-2; TRBD1 matches 7 bases. This CDR3 is 16 amino acids long. Germline CDR1 reads MDHEN; CDR2 reads SYDVKM. J lost 1 base, V lost 3 bases, and 5 bases had no gene match. In DNA, the CDR3 is TGTGCCAGCAGTTTTCTAGGGGGCAGGAACACCGGGGAGCTGTTTTTT. This sequence encodes CASSFLGGRNTGELFF.

The chain combines TRBV4-2 with TRBJ1-5; D is ambiguous. Trimming cost V 1 base and J 5 bases, with 9 bases left between them. The CDR3 extends over 14 amino acids. Germline lookup yields CDR1 LGHNA and CDR2 YNFKEQ. The CDR3 sequence: CASSQGQDYQPQHF. For the CDR3, the DNA is TGTGCCAGCAGCCAAGGGCAGGATTATCAGCCCCAGCATTTT.

The rearrangement uses TRBV19 and TRBJ2-3; 13 nucleotides match TRBD2. This CDR3 contains 18 residues. V lost 4 bases, J lost 1 base, and 8 bases stayed unmatched. Germline V gene sequence: CDR1 LNHDA, CDR2 SQIVND (reference sequence). CDR3 amino acids: CASSTRLAGGGGTDTQYF. The CDR3 DNA follows: TGTGCCAGTAGTACGCGACTAGCGGGGGGCGGGGGCACAGATACGCAGTATTTT.

V gene TRBV28 combines with J gene TRBJ2-3; D gene uncertain. The CDR3 is 14 amino acids. The V gene lost 3 bases and the J gene lost 2 bases, with 9 bases spanning the gap. Germline-derived CDR1 and CDR2 are MDHEN and SYDVKM. The CDR3 sequence is CASSFKIATDTQYF. The CDR3 DNA sequence: TGTGCCAGCAGTTTTAAGATAGCCACAGATACGCAGTATTTT. The variable domain in full, completed from reference TRBV28 and TRBJ2-3, reads DVKVTQSSRYLVKRTGEKVFLECVQDMDHENMFWYRQDPGLGLRLIYFSYDVKMKEKGDIPEGYSVSREKKERFSLILESASTNQTSMYLCASSFKIATDTQYFGPGTRLTVL.